The 32 T cell receptor beta chains listed next were all sequenced from one sample in a study of T cells in localized non-small cell lung cancer. Assay: immunoSEQ multiplex PCR; the TCRdb copy retains only in-frame clones and omits some. The sample has over 50,000 clones, around four fifths seen once. The source material was peripheral blood mononuclear cells, sampled before any cancer treatment. The receptors shown here come from a man aged 40 to 70 with stage III lung adenocarcinoma.

The CDR3 DNA is TGTGCCAGCAGCTTGATACAGGGTTACAATGAGCAGTTCTTC. Its protein product is CASSLIQGYNEQFF. The gene calls are TRBV5-6 and TRBJ2-1; D possibly corresponds to TRBD1 (6 bases). V was cut by 1 base and J by 4 bases, with 9 bases left in between. Germline V gene lookup returns CDR1 SGHDT and CDR2 YYEEEE. The CDR3 is 14 residues long.

This sequence joins TRBV12-5 and TRBJ1-3; 8 bases line up with TRBD1. With V trimmed by 6 bases and J by 0 bases, 25 bases remained unmatched. Looked up from germline, CDR1 is LGHNT and CDR2 is FRNRAP. The CDR3 sequence is 22 residues long. Here the CDR3 DNA reads TGTGCTAGTGGCCTAAATTCTATGTCCGGGACAGGAATAATTCTCTCTGGAAACACCATATATTTT. The encoded protein is CASGLNSMSGTGIILSGNTIYF.

This clone was counted only a few times. The chain joins TRBV13 to TRBJ1-1; possible D gene TRBD1, 5 bases. With 7 bases removed from V and 1 base from J, the gap between germline ends came to 16 bases. There are 15 residues in the CDR3. Germline V lookup: CDR1 PRHDT, CDR2 FYEKMQ (reference sequence). CDR3 nucleotides: TGTGCCAGCAATGTCGTAGGGGCGGCGAACACTGAAGCTTTCTTT. Protein product: CASNVVGAANTEAFF.

V usage is TRBV14 and J usage is TRBJ1-3, with D perhaps TRBD1 (5 bases). V was shortened by 3 bases and J by 2 bases, with 11 bases between the two germline ends. This CDR3 comprises 15 residues. The germline V gene has CDR1 SGHDN and CDR2 FVKESK. CDR3 protein: CASSHPDSAGNTIYF. CDR3 bases: TGTGCCAGCAGCCACCCCGACAGCGCTGGAAACACCATATATTTT.

CDR3 nucleotides: TGTGCCAGCAGCCCAGGGCGTGGAGGGGAAAATGAGCAGTTCTTC. It encodes CASSPGRGGENEQFF. The chain recombines TRBV7-3 with TRBJ2-1; TRBD2 might be the D (6 bases). Looked up from germline, CDR1 is SGHTA and CDR2 is FQGTGA. Trimming took 5 bases from V and 7 from J, leaving 18 bases between them. This CDR3 comprises 15 residues.

The chain recombines TRBV25-1 with TRBJ1-1; 8 nucleotides match TRBD1. Trimming cost V 4 bases and J 8 bases; bases outside gene matches: 9. Looked up from germline, CDR1 is MGHDK and CDR2 is SYGVNS. The CDR3 runs to 14 residues. The CDR3 DNA reads as TGTGCCAGCAGTGGGGCCGGGACAGGCGTCGAAGCTTTCTTT. Residues: CASSGAGTGVEAFF.

The sample holds a few counts of this clone. The V and J genes are TRBV5-6 and TRBJ1-1; unclear D gene. This CDR3 spans 13 amino acids. Trimming took 0 bases from V and 7 from J, leaving 10 bases between them. Germline CDR1 and CDR2: SGHDT and YYEEEE. CDR3 in amino acids: CASSLASGFEAFF. The CDR3 DNA reads as TGTGCCAGCAGCTTGGCCTCTGGGTTTGAAGCTTTCTTT.

The rearrangement links TRBV5-1 to TRBJ1-5, with D maybe TRBD1 (6 bases). V lost 5 bases to trimming and J lost 0 bases, with 18 bases between them. The CDR3 extends over 17 amino acids. The germline V gene encodes CDR1 SGHRS and CDR2 YFSETQ. CDR3 in DNA: TGCGCCAGCAGATTCCCTAGGGGCAGGGGTAGCAATCAGCCCCAGCATTTT. This gives the protein CASRFPRGRGSNQPQHF.

This clone was counted once. V gene TRBV5-7 combines with J gene TRBJ1-4, with D possibly being TRBD1 (5 bases). TRBV5-7 belongs to the ORF category, with a function that is uncertain. The germline V and J ends were trimmed by 5 bases and 4 bases, with 15 bases remaining between them. This CDR3 has 15 amino acids. DNA for the CDR3: TGTGCCAGCAGTACAATTGGGACGGATAATGAAAAACTGTTTTTT. It encodes CASSTIGTDNEKLFF.

The V call is TRBV27, the J call TRBJ2-7; maybe TRBD1 (5 bases). Trimming pared 0 bases from V and 6 bases from J, leaving 9 bases between. Germline CDR1 and CDR2: MNHEY and SMNVEV (reference sequence). The CDR3 contains 13 residues. CDR3 in DNA: TGTGCCAGCAGTTTATCGGGGCCCGGCGAGCAGTACTTC. Translation: CASSLSGPGEQYF.

This clone has a count of ten or more. The chain is built from TRBV18 and TRBJ1-3; a possible D gene is TRBD1 (5 bases). This CDR3 contains 17 residues. Germline V lookup: CDR1 KGHSH, CDR2 LQKENI. V was shortened by 3 bases and J by 6 bases, with 21 bases between the two germline ends. The CDR3 DNA is TGTGCCAGCTCACCTGTACATTGGACAAACCCCACAAACACCATATATTTT. It specifies CASSPVHWTNPTNTIYF.

V gene TRBV5-1 combines with J gene TRBJ1-1, with 7 bases that match TRBD1. This CDR3 comprises 15 residues. CDR1 is SGHRS, CDR2 YFSETQ, per germline. With 0 bases clipped from V and 0 bases from J, the junction kept 2 bases outside the gene matches. The CDR3, as DNA: TGCGCCAGCAGCTTGGCCGGGACAGTGAACACTGAAGCTTTCTTT. Translation gives CASSLAGTVNTEAFF.

This clone has more than one count but fewer than ten. J is TRBJ1-1 and V is TRBV15; TRBD1 might be the D (5 bases). V gave up 5 bases and J gave up 12 bases, with 13 bases separating them. CDR1 and CDR2 from the germline V gene are LNHNV and YYDKDF (reference sequence). The CDR3 runs to 11 residues. The CDR3 coding sequence is TGTGCCACCAGCGGGGGAGGTATAACTTTCTTT. It codes for CATSGGGITFF.

The V gene is TRBV27, the J gene TRBJ2-3; 9 bases fit TRBD2. The CDR3 has 18 amino acids. V shed 0 bases, J shed 5 bases, and the junction held 12 bases outside the gene matches. CDR1 and CDR2 (germline): MNHEY, SMNVEV (reference sequence). Written as DNA, the CDR3 is TGTGCCAGCAGTTTATCGCCGGTAGCGGGAGCTGGGAGAGATACGCAGTATTTT. Amino acid sequence: CASSLSPVAGAGRDTQYF.

The chain uses TRBV15 and TRBJ2-1, with 7 bases that match TRBD2. V shed 8 bases, J shed 0 bases, and the junction held 10 bases outside the gene matches. CDR3 length: 16 amino acids. Per the germline V gene, CDR1 is LNHNV and CDR2 is YYDKDF (reference sequence). CDR3 bases: TGTGCCACCGGAAGAACAGCGGGGAGCTCCTACAATGAGCAGTTCTTC. It is translated as CATGRTAGSSYNEQFF.

The rearrangement links TRBV5-1 to TRBJ1-5; no firm D call. Trimming took 0 bases from V and 4 from J, leaving 11 bases between them. Germline CDR1 and CDR2: SGHRS and YFSETQ. The CDR3 runs to 15 residues. CDR3 sequence reads: CASSLAPGANQPQHF. The CDR3 DNA follows: TGCGCCAGCAGCTTGGCCCCGGGAGCTAATCAGCCCCAGCATTTT.

This rearrangement joins TRBV14 to TRBJ2-7, with D possibly TRBD2 on 5 matching bases. Germline CDR1 is SGHDN and CDR2 is FVKESK. The CDR3 has 13 amino acids. Trimming left V 1 base short and J 7 bases short, with 11 bases between. CDR3 amino acids: CASSQGSGREQYF. CDR3 sequence (DNA): TGTGCCAGCAGCCAAGGTTCGGGGAGAGAGCAGTACTTC.

This clone was counted between two and nine times. The chain recombines TRBV10-3 with TRBJ2-3; D ambiguous. CDR1 and CDR2 (germline): ENHRY, SYGVKD. CDR3 length equals 15 residues. Trimming took 6 bases from V and 1 from J, leaving 14 bases between them. The CDR3 DNA is TGTGCCATCAGGGGGTCAGGTCGGGGCACAGATACGCAGTATTTT. Protein sequence: CAIRGSGRGTDTQYF.

V gene TRBV19 combines with J gene TRBJ2-1, with 7 bases fitting TRBD2. Germline lookup yields CDR1 LNHDA and CDR2 SQIVND (reference sequence). The CDR3 length is 14 residues. Germline trimming cut 6 bases from V and 9 bases from J; bases unmatched to any gene: 11. The CDR3 sequence: CASRRTSVDFEQFF. As DNA, the CDR3 is TGTGCCAGTAGGAGGACTAGTGTGGATTTTGAGCAGTTCTTC.

This chain joins TRBV4-2 and TRBJ2-7; possible D gene TRBD1, 5 bases. Germline V gene sequence: CDR1 LGHNA, CDR2 YNFKEQ. The CDR3 is 13 residues long. V lost 3 bases and J 4 bases, leaving 10 bases between the germline ends. Here the CDR3 DNA reads TGTGCCAGCAGCCAGCCCCAGGGATACGAGCAGTACTTC. Its translation is CASSQPQGYEQYF.

The V and J genes are TRBV19 and TRBJ2-2; D is uncertain. Germline V lookup: CDR1 LNHDA, CDR2 SQIVND (reference sequence). This CDR3 contains 13 residues. Trimming cost V 0 bases and J 5 bases, with 4 bases left between them. The CDR3 DNA is TGTGCCAGTAGTATAGAGGGGACCGGGGAGCTGTTTTTT. It is translated as CASSIEGTGELFF. The full variable domain, its missing parts supplied by reference TRBV19 and TRBJ2-2, is DGGITQSPKYLFRKEGQNVTLSCEQNLNHDAMYWYRQDPGQGLRLIYYSQIVNDFQKGDIAEGYSVSREKKESFPLTVTSAQKNPTAFYLCASSIEGTGELFFGEGSRLTVL.

This chain joins TRBV30 and TRBJ1-4; no definite D call. The CDR3 consists of 13 residues. Trimming shortened V by 2 bases and J by 7 bases, and 11 bases separated the two germline ends. CDR1 GTSNPN and CDR2 SVGIG come from the germline V gene (reference sequence). This CDR3 reads CAWSPRAGEKLFF. DNA of the CDR3: TGTGCCTGGAGTCCCAGAGCGGGTGAAAAACTGTTTTTT.

V gene TRBV7-3 combines with J gene TRBJ2-3; D perhaps matches TRBD2 (6 bases). Trimming left V 5 bases short and J 6 bases short, with 15 bases between. CDR1 SGHTA and CDR2 FQGTGA come from the germline V gene. The CDR3 is 14 residues long. CDR3 amino acids: CASSAFGGSDTQYF. CDR3 in DNA: TGTGCCAGCAGCGCATTCGGGGGTAGCGATACGCAGTATTTT.

The V and J genes are TRBV11-3 and TRBJ2-4; D is ambiguous. The length of the CDR3 is 11 residues. Trimming removed 8 bases from V and 8 bases from J, with 10 bases in between. Looked up from germline, CDR1 is SGHNT and CDR2 is YENEEA. The CDR3 DNA follows: TGTGCCAGCGGAAATATAGACATTCAGTACTTC. Protein sequence: CASGNIDIQYF.

The chain employs TRBV27 and TRBJ2-1; perhaps TRBD2 as D (5 bases). This CDR3 is built from 16 residues. The V gene lost 5 bases and the J gene lost 0 bases, with 14 bases spanning the gap. CDR1 and CDR2 (germline): MNHEY, SMNVEV (reference sequence). DNA of the CDR3: TGTGCCAGCAGTCTCGTCATGGGGAGCTCCTACAATGAGCAGTTCTTC. Protein sequence: CASSLVMGSSYNEQFF.

Points on this clone: At one end, the junction sequence differs from germline, possibly due to a read error. The chain combines TRBV6-5 with TRBJ2-7; 8 nucleotides agree with TRBD1. CDR1 and CDR2 (germline): MNHEY, SVGAGI. CDR3 size: 12 residues. The chain's CDR3 is CASSYIPGQDVF. For the CDR3, the DNA is TGTGCCAGCAGTTACATTCCGGGACAGGACGTTTTC.

This clone was picked up a small number of times. The chain employs TRBV30 and TRBJ1-5; D remains ambiguous. V lost 2 bases, J lost 5 bases, and 7 bases lay in between. CDR1 and CDR2 (germline): GTSNPN, SVGIG (reference sequence). The CDR3 totals 12 residues. The CDR3 loop is CAWSWWDQPQHF. The CDR3 DNA reads TGTGCCTGGAGTTGGTGGGATCAGCCCCAGCATTTT.

The rearrangement uses TRBV27 and TRBJ2-3; 11 nucleotides line up with TRBD2. The CDR3 has 18 amino acids. Trimming cost V 2 bases and J 4 bases; bases outside gene matches: 11. CDR1 and CDR2 (germline): MNHEY, SMNVEV (reference sequence). The CDR3 DNA sequence: TGTGCCAGCAGTTTAGGGTTATTGTCTAGCGGGAGGTCAGATACGCAGTATTTT. It yields the protein CASSLGLLSSGRSDTQYF.

The V gene is TRBV19, the J gene TRBJ2-5; D not resolved. The germline V and J ends were trimmed by 0 bases and 3 bases, with 11 bases remaining between them. The CDR3 is made up of 15 amino acids. Germline V gene lookup returns CDR1 LNHDA and CDR2 SQIVND (reference sequence). The CDR3 here is CASSIDLGRKETQYF. For the CDR3, the DNA is TGTGCCAGTAGTATAGATCTAGGTAGAAAAGAGACCCAGTACTTC.

This chain links TRBV18 with TRBJ1-1; possible D gene TRBD1, 5 bases. This CDR3 contains 14 residues. Trimming left V 2 bases short and J 4 bases short, with 11 bases between. The germline V gene encodes CDR1 KGHSH and CDR2 LQKENI. As DNA, the CDR3 is TGTGCCAGCTCACCAGGGGCAAGGGTCACTGAAGCTTTCTTT. Protein: CASSPGARVTEAFF.

This rearrangement joins TRBV6-4 to TRBJ2-2; D may be TRBD2 (6 bases). Germline CDR1 is MRHNA and CDR2 is SNTAGT. This CDR3 has 14 residues. The V end lost 5 bases, the J end lost 6 bases, and 13 bases lay between the germline ends. CDR3 nucleotide sequence: TGTGCCAGCAGTATACAGGAGGGATCCGGGGAGCTGTTTTTT. Translated, it gives CASSIQEGSGELFF.

The J gene is TRBJ2-1, the V gene TRBV7-9; D might be TRBD2 (6 bases). Trimming took off 7 bases at V and 9 bases at J, with 22 bases between the two ends. CDR3 size: 15 residues. CDR1 is SEHNR and CDR2 is FQNEAQ in the germline V gene (reference sequence). CDR3 DNA: TGTGCCAGCAAATTAGCGGCCCTTGAGTGGGCTGAGCAGTTCTTC. This encodes CASKLAALEWAEQFF.